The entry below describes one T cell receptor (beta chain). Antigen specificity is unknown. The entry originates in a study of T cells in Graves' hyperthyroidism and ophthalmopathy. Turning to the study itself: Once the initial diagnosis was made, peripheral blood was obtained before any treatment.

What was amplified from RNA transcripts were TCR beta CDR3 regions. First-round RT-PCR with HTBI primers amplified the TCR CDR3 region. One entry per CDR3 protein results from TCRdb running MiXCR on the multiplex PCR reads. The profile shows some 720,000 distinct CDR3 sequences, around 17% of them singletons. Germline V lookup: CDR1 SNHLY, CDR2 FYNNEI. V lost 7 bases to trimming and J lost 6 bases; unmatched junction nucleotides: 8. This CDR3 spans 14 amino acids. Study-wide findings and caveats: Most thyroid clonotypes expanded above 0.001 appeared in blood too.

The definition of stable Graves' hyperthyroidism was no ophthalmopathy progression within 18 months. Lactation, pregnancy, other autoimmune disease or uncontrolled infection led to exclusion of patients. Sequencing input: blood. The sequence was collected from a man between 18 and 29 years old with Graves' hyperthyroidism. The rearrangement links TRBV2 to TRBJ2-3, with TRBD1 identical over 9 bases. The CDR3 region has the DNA TGTGCCAGCACCGGGGGACAGGGAAAGGATACGCAGTATTTT. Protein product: CASTGGQGKDTQYF.